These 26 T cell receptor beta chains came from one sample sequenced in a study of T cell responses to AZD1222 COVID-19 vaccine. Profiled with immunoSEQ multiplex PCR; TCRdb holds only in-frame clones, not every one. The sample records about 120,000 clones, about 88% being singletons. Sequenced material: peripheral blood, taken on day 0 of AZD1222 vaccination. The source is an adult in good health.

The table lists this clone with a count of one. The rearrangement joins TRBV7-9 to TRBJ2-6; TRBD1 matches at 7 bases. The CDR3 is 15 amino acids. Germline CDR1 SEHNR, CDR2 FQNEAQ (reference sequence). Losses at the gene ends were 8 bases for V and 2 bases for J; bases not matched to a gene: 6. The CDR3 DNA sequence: TGTGCCAGCGCCCAAACAGGGGCTGGGGCCAACGTCCTGACTTTC. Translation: CASAQTGAGANVLTF. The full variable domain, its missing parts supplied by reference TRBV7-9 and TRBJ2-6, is DTGVSQNPRHKITKRGQNVTFRCDPISEHNRLYWYRQTLGQGPEFLTYFQNEAQLEKSRLLSDRFSAERPKGSFSTLEIQRTEQGDSAMYLCASAQTGAGANVLTFGAGSRLTVL.

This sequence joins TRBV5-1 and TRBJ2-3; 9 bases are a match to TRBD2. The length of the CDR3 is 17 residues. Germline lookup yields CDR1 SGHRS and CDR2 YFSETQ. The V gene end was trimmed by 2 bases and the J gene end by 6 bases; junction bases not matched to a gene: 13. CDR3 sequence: CASSLGLTGLASDTQYF. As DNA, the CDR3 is TGCGCCAGCAGCTTAGGCCTTACGGGACTAGCCTCCGATACGCAGTATTTT.

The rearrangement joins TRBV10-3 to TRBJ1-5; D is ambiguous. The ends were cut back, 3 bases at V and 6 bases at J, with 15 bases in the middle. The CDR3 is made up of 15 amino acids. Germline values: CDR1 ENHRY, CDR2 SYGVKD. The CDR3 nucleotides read TGTGCCATCAGTGATGAGCCCAGCTCGGGTCAGCCCCAGCATTTT. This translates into CAISDEPSSGQPQHF.

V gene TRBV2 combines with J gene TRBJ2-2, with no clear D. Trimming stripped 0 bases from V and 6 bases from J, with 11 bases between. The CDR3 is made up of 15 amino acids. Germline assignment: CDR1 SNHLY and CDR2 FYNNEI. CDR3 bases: TGTGCCAGCAGTGAAGCGCTTCTTGGAGCCGGGGAGCTGTTTTTT. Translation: CASSEALLGAGELFF.

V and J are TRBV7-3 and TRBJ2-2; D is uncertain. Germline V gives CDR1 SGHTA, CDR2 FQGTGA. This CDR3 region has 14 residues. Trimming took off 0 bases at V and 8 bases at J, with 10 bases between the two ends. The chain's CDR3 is CASSLTFPEGELFF. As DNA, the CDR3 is TGTGCCAGCAGCTTAACGTTCCCGGAGGGGGAGCTGTTTTTT.

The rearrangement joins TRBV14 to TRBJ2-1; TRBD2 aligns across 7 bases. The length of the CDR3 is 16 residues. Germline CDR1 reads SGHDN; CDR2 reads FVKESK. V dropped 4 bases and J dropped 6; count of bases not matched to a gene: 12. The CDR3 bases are TGTGCCAGCAGCCGGAGACTAGCCTGGGAGCTCAATGAGCAGTTCTTC. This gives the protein CASSRRLAWELNEQFF.

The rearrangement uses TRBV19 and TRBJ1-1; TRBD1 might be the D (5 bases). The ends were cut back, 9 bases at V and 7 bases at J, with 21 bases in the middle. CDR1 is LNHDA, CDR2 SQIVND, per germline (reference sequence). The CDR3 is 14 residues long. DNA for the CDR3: TGTGCCAGCCGTATGTCTCAGGGTCGGCGTGAAGCTTTCTTT. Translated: CASRMSQGRREAFF.

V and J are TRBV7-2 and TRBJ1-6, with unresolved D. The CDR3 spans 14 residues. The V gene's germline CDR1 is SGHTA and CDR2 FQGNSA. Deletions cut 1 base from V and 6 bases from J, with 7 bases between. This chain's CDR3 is CASSLGDGNSPLHF. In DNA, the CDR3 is TGTGCCAGCAGCTTAGGCGACGGTAATTCACCCCTCCACTTT.

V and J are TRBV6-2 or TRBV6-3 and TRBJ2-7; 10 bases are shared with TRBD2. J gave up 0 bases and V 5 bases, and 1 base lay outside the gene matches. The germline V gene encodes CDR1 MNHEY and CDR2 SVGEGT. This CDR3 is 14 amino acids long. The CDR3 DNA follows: TGTGCCAGCAGTGCTAGCGGGGGCTCCTACGAGCAGTACTTC. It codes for CASSASGGSYEQYF.

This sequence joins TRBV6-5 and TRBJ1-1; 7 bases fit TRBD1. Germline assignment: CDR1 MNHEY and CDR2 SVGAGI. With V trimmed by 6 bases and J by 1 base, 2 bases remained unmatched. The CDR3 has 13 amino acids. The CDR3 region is CASRRQGNTEAFF. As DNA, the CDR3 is TGTGCCAGCAGAAGACAGGGGAACACTGAAGCTTTCTTT.

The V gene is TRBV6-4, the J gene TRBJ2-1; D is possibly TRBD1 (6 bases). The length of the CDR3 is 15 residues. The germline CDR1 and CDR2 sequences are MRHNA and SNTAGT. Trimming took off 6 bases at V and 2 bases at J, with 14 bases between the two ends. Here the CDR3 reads CASSLTGTPYNEQFF. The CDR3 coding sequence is TGTGCCAGCAGCCTGACCGGGACACCCTACAATGAGCAGTTCTTC.

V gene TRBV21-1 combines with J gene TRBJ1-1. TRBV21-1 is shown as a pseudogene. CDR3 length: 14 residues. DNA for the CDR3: TGTGCCAGCAGCCTCAAAGGGAAACTCCCAACTCGTTTCTTT. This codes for CASSLKGKLPTRFF.

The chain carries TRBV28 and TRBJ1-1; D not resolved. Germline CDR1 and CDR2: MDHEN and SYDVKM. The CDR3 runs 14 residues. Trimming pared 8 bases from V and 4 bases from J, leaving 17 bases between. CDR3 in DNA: TGTGCCAGCTCCCAAGATAGGGTCCGCACTGAAGCTTTCTTT. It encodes CASSQDRVRTEAFF.

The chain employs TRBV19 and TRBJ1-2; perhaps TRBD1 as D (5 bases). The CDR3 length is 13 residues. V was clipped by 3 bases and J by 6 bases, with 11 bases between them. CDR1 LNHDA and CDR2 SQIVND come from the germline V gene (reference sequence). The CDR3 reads CASSMTRVDGYTF. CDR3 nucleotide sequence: TGTGCCAGTAGTATGACCAGGGTGGATGGCTACACCTTC.

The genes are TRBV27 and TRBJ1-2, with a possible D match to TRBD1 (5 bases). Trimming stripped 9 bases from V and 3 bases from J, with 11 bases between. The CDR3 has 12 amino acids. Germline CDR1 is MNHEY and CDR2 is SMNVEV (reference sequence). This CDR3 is CARSQGYYGYTF. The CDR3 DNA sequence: TGTGCCAGATCCCAGGGATACTATGGCTACACCTTC.

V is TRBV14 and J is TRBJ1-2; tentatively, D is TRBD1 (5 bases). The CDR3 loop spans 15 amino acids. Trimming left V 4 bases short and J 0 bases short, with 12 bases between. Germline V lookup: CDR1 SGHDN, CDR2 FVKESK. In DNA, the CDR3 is TGTGCCAGCAGCCCTCGACAGTTTTCTAACTATGGCTACACCTTC. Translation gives CASSPRQFSNYGYTF.

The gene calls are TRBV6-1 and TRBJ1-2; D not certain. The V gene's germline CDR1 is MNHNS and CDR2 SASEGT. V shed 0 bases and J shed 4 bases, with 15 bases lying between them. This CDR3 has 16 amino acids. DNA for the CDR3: TGTGCCAGCAGTGAAGCGATATCGATCTCCTCCTATGGCTACACCTTC. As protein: CASSEAISISSYGYTF.

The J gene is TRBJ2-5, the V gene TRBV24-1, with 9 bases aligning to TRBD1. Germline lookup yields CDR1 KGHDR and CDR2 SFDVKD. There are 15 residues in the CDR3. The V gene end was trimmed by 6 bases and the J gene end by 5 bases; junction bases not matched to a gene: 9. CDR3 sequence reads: CATSTWDRVGETQYF. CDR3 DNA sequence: TGTGCCACCAGTACGTGGGACAGGGTCGGGGAGACCCAGTACTTC.

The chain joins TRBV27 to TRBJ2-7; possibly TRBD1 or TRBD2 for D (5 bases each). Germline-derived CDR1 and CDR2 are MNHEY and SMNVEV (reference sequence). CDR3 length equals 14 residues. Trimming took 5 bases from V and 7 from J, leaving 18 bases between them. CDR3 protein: CASSPRDPMREQYF. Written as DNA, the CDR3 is TGTGCCAGCAGTCCCCGGGACCCCATGAGGGAGCAGTACTTC.

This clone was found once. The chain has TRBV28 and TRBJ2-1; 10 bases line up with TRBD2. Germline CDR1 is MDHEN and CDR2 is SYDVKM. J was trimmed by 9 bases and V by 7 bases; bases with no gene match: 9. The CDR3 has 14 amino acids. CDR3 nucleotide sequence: TGTGCCAGCACTGACAGCGGGAGGGCAGGTGAGCAGTTCTTC. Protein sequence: CASTDSGRAGEQFF.

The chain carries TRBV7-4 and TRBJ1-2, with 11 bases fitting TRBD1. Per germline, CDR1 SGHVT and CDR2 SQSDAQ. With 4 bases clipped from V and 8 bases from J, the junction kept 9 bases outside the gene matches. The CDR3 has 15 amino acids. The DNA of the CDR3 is TGTGCCAGCAGCTGGACGGACAGGGGGCGAGTAGGCTACACCTTC. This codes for CASSWTDRGRVGYTF.

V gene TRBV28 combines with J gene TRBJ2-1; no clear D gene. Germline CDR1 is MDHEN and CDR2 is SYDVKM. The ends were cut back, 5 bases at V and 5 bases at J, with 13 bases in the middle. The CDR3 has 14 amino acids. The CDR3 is CASSPSPSHNEQFF. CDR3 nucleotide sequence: TGTGCCAGCAGTCCTAGTCCGAGCCACAATGAGCAGTTCTTC.

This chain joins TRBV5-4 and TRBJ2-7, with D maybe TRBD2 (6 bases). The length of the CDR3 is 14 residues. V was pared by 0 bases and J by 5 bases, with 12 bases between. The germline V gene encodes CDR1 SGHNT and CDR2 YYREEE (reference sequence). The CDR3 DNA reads TGTGCCAGCAGCTTGGACTCGGCGGGGCACGAGCAGTACTTC. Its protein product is CASSLDSAGHEQYF.

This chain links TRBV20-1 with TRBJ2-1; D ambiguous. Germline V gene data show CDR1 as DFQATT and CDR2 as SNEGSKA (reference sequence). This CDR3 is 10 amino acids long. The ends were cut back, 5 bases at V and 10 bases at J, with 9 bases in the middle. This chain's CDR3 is CSASHGEQFF. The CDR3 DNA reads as TGCAGTGCTTCGCACGGGGAGCAGTTCTTC.

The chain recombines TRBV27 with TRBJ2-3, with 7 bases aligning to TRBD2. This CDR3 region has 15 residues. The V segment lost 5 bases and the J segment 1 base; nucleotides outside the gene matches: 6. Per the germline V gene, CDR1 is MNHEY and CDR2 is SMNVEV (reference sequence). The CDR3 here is CASSIYSGRTDTQYF. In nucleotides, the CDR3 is TGTGCCAGCAGTATCTATAGCGGGCGCACAGATACGCAGTATTTT.

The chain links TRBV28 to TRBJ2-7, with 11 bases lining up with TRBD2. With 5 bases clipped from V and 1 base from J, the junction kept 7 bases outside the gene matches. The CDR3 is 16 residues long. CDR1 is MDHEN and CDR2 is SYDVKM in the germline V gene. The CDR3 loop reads CASSLRTSGPSYEQYF. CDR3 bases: TGTGCCAGCAGTCTTAGGACTAGCGGGCCTTCCTACGAGCAGTACTTC.